Listed below are T cell receptor beta chains from one sample, sequenced in a study of T cells in Graves' hyperthyroidism and ophthalmopathy. Each CDR3 protein gets one entry after TCRdb re-called the multiplex PCR reads with MiXCR. This table holds over 45,000 distinct CDR3 sequences, roughly 50% found once. The specimen was peripheral blood or thyroid tissue (not recorded which). The receptor set was obtained from a woman aged 45 to 65 with Graves' hyperthyroidism. The CDR3 runs from the conserved cysteine through the conserved F or W. The D gene is left open where the match is weak. A clone size is listed for some rows: how often the clone was seen (once, few, many), or a class if it is expanded.

v_gene: TRBV10-3
j_gene: TRBJ1-6
d_gene: TRBD1
abundance: once
CDR3nt: TGTGCCATCAGTGCGGGACAGGATTATAATTCACCCCTCCACTTT
CDR3aa: CAISAGQDYNSPLHF

v_gene: TRBV29-1
j_gene: TRBJ2-5
d_gene: TRBD1
abundance: -
CDR3nt: TGCAGCGTTGAGAGGACAGGGGGCGGGGAGACCCAGTACTTC
CDR3aa: CSVERTGGGETQYF

v_gene: TRBV7-2
j_gene: TRBJ2-6
d_gene: TRBD1
abundance: large
CDR3nt: TGTGCCAGCAGCGTTAGAGGGGGCACTGGGGCCAACGTCCTGACTTTC
CDR3aa: CASSVRGGTGANVLTF

v_gene: TRBV12-3/TRBV12-4
j_gene: TRBJ2-7
d_gene: -
abundance: -
CDR3nt: TGTACCAGTACCATCCGAGGGAACGAGCAGTACTTC
CDR3aa: CTSTIRGNEQYF

v_gene: TRBV4-2
j_gene: TRBJ2-5
d_gene: -
abundance: many
CDR3nt: TGTGCCAGCAGCCAAGATCGGGCAATCCAAGAGACCCAGTACTTC
CDR3aa: CASSQDRAIQETQYF

v_gene: TRBV6-5
j_gene: TRBJ1-2
d_gene: TRBD1
abundance: few
CDR3nt: TGTGCCAGCAGCCCAGGGACAGGGGGCGACTATGGCTACACCTTC
CDR3aa: CASSPGTGGDYGYTF

v_gene: TRBV12-3/TRBV12-4
j_gene: TRBJ2-5
d_gene: -
abundance: -
CDR3nt: TGTGCCAGCAGTCCTTCCGGAAGCAGTCAGCCCCAGTACTTC
CDR3aa: CASSPSGSSQPQYF

v_gene: TRBV30
j_gene: TRBJ1-5
d_gene: -
abundance: many
CDR3nt: TGTGCCTGGGAGAAGGGGGTATCTCAGCCCCAGCATTTT
CDR3aa: CAWEKGVSQPQHF

v_gene: TRBV11-2
j_gene: TRBJ1-2
d_gene: -
abundance: many
CDR3nt: TGTGCCAGCAGCCCCAAGCGGCAGGGAGGCTATGGCTACACCTTC
CDR3aa: CASSPKRQGGYGYTF

v_gene: TRBV10-3
j_gene: TRBJ2-3
d_gene: -
abundance: many
CDR3nt: TGTGCCATCAGTGGGGTCATAGATACGCAGTATTTT
CDR3aa: CAISGVIDTQYF

v_gene: TRBV7-8
j_gene: TRBJ1-2
d_gene: TRBD1
abundance: once
CDR3nt: TGTGCCAGCAGCCGACCGGGACAGGGGGGCTATGGCTACACCTTC
CDR3aa: CASSRPGQGGYGYTF

v_gene: TRBV6-5
j_gene: TRBJ2-2
d_gene: TRBD2
abundance: -
CDR3nt: TGTGCCAGCAGTTACTCATCACTAGCGGGGAACACCGGGGAGCTGTTTTTT
CDR3aa: CASSYSSLAGNTGELFF

v_gene: TRBV29-1
j_gene: TRBJ1-1
d_gene: -
abundance: -
CDR3nt: TGCAGCGTTGACTCAGGGCCCACTGAAGCTTTCTTT
CDR3aa: CSVDSGPTEAFF

v_gene: TRBV20-1
j_gene: TRBJ2-2
d_gene: TRBD2
abundance: few
CDR3nt: TGCAGTGCTAGAAGCGGGAGCGAGAACACCGGGGAGCTGTTTTTT
CDR3aa: CSARSGSENTGELFF

v_gene: TRBV10-3
j_gene: TRBJ2-1
d_gene: -
abundance: few
CDR3nt: TGTGCCATCAGGGCACAGTCGAACTACAATGAGCAGTTCTTC
CDR3aa: CAIRAQSNYNEQFF

v_gene: TRBV25-1
j_gene: TRBJ2-6
d_gene: -
abundance: many
CDR3nt: TGTGCCAGCAGTGACGCCCTCAGGGGTGCTGGGGCCAACGTCCTGACTTTC
CDR3aa: CASSDALRGAGANVLTF

v_gene: TRBV7-3
j_gene: TRBJ2-2
d_gene: TRBD2
abundance: -
CDR3nt: TGTGCCAGCAGCTTAATCGGGCTAGCGGGAGGGCCGCGCACCGGGGAGCTGCTTTTT
CDR3aa: CASSLIGLAGGPRTGELLF

v_gene: TRBV7-2
j_gene: TRBJ2-7
d_gene: -
abundance: -
CDR3nt: TGTGCCAGCAGCTTAGAGCGTAGGGGTCACGAGCAGTACTTC
CDR3aa: CASSLERRGHEQYF

v_gene: TRBV20-1
j_gene: TRBJ1-2
d_gene: TRBD1
abundance: many
CDR3nt: TGCAGTGCCGGGCAGGGGGACTATGGCTACACCTTC
CDR3aa: CSAGQGDYGYTF

v_gene: TRBV7-2
j_gene: TRBJ2-1
d_gene: TRBD1
abundance: few
CDR3nt: TGTGCCAGCAGCTTACAGGGGGCTCGCAATGAGCAGTTCTTC
CDR3aa: CASSLQGARNEQFF

v_gene: TRBV6-5
j_gene: TRBJ1-2
d_gene: -
abundance: many
CDR3nt: TGTGCCACCCTCATGGGGGACTATGGCTACACCTTC
CDR3aa: CATLMGDYGYTF

v_gene: TRBV20-1
j_gene: TRBJ2-2
d_gene: TRBD1
abundance: -
CDR3nt: TGCAGTGCTTCCCCAGGACAGGGACGGACCGGGGAGCTGTTTTTT
CDR3aa: CSASPGQGRTGELFF

v_gene: TRBV20-1
j_gene: TRBJ1-1
d_gene: TRBD1
abundance: many
CDR3nt: TGCAGTAAAAGACGAGGGGGCCTGGCCCCTGAAGCTTTCTTT
CDR3aa: CSKRRGGLAPEAFF

v_gene: TRBV12-3/TRBV12-4
j_gene: TRBJ1-4
d_gene: -
abundance: many
CDR3nt: TGTGCCACTCGCAGGGGATCTGAAAAACTGTTTTTT
CDR3aa: CATRRGSEKLFF

v_gene: TRBV2
j_gene: TRBJ1-5
d_gene: TRBD1
abundance: -
CDR3nt: TGTGCCAGCAGGCGACAGGGTAATCAGCCCCAGCATTTT
CDR3aa: CASRRQGNQPQHF

v_gene: TRBV12-3/TRBV12-4
j_gene: TRBJ1-5
d_gene: TRBD1
abundance: -
CDR3nt: TGTGCCAGCAGTGATCCGGGACAGGGAGGTCAGCCCCAGCATTTT
CDR3aa: CASSDPGQGGQPQHF

v_gene: TRBV20-1
j_gene: TRBJ2-5
d_gene: TRBD2
abundance: -
CDR3nt: TGCAGTGCGGGGACTAGCGGGAAGGATAAATCTTCCCCATCGTACTTC
CDR3aa: CSAGTSGKDKSSPSYF

v_gene: TRBV29-1
j_gene: TRBJ2-7
d_gene: TRBD2
abundance: -
CDR3nt: TGCAGCGTTACGGGACTAGCGGGAGGATGGGAGCAGTACTTC
CDR3aa: CSVTGLAGGWEQYF

v_gene: TRBV19
j_gene: TRBJ1-1
d_gene: -
abundance: many
CDR3nt: TGTGCCAGTAAGAAGCAGGGTGGCACTGAAGCTTTCTTT
CDR3aa: CASKKQGGTEAFF

v_gene: TRBV20-1
j_gene: TRBJ2-7
d_gene: -
abundance: few
CDR3nt: TGCAGTGCCTCATCAGGGGGGAGCTCCTACGAGCAGTACTTC
CDR3aa: CSASSGGSSYEQYF

v_gene: TRBV20-1
j_gene: TRBJ2-3
d_gene: -
abundance: many
CDR3nt: TGCAGTGCTAGAGTAGCCAGCACAGATACGCAGTATTTT
CDR3aa: CSARVASTDTQYF

v_gene: TRBV14
j_gene: TRBJ2-2
d_gene: TRBD2
abundance: -
CDR3nt: TGTGCCAGCAGGGCAAGGGTAGCGGGAGCACGGACCGGGGAGCTGTTTTTT
CDR3aa: CASRARVAGARTGELFF

v_gene: TRBV9
j_gene: TRBJ2-7
d_gene: TRBD2
abundance: many
CDR3nt: TGTGCCAGCTCCGAGTACCGGGAGGGTGAGCAGTACTTC
CDR3aa: CASSEYREGEQYF

v_gene: TRBV11-1
j_gene: TRBJ1-2
d_gene: -
abundance: -
CDR3nt: TGTGCCAGCTCGCGAGCAGACAGGCCCTATGGCTACACCTTC
CDR3aa: CASSRADRPYGYTF

v_gene: TRBV24-1
j_gene: TRBJ1-2
d_gene: TRBD1
abundance: -
CDR3nt: TGTGCCACCAGTGACCCCAGGGGGGGCTATGGCTACACCTTC
CDR3aa: CATSDPRGGYGYTF

v_gene: TRBV10-3
j_gene: TRBJ1-1
d_gene: -
abundance: -
CDR3nt: TGTGCCATCAGTGAAGGGGGGGCCGTTATGAACACTGAAGCTTTCTTT
CDR3aa: CAISEGGAVMNTEAFF

v_gene: TRBV7-3
j_gene: TRBJ1-6
d_gene: -
abundance: -
CDR3nt: TGTGCCAGCAGCTTAGCGGGAGACCGATCACCCCTCCACTTT
CDR3aa: CASSLAGDRSPLHF

v_gene: TRBV29-1
j_gene: TRBJ2-7
d_gene: TRBD2
abundance: -
CDR3nt: TGCAGCGTTGGACTAGCGGGAGCCGTGTACTTC
CDR3aa: CSVGLAGAVYF

v_gene: TRBV5-1
j_gene: TRBJ2-6
d_gene: TRBD1
abundance: many
CDR3nt: TGCGCCAGCAGCTTGGGACAGGGGGCGCTAGGGGCCAACGTCCTGACTTTC
CDR3aa: CASSLGQGALGANVLTF

v_gene: TRBV29-1
j_gene: TRBJ1-2
d_gene: -
abundance: -
CDR3nt: TGCAGCGTTGAAGATAGTGGGCCGGGCAATGGCTACACCTTC
CDR3aa: CSVEDSGPGNGYTF

v_gene: TRBV5-1
j_gene: TRBJ1-1
d_gene: TRBD1
abundance: many
CDR3nt: TGCGCCAGCATCGGGACAGGGACGCTGGGAGCTTTCTTT
CDR3aa: CASIGTGTLGAFF

v_gene: TRBV6-1
j_gene: TRBJ1-1
d_gene: -
abundance: many
CDR3nt: TGTGCCAGCAGTGGAGCTTTCTTT
CDR3aa: CASSGAFF

v_gene: TRBV7-8
j_gene: TRBJ2-5
d_gene: TRBD2
abundance: once
CDR3nt: TGTGCCAGCAGTTATCTAGCGGTGAAGACCCAGTACTTC
CDR3aa: CASSYLAVKTQYF

v_gene: TRBV6-1
j_gene: TRBJ2-3
d_gene: TRBD2
abundance: -
CDR3nt: TGTGCCAGCAGTGAACTTGCGGGAGGGAACACAGATACGCAGTATTTT
CDR3aa: CASSELAGGNTDTQYF

v_gene: TRBV20-1
j_gene: TRBJ1-5
d_gene: -
abundance: many
CDR3nt: TGCAGTGCTAGTCGCGACATTAGCAATCAGCCCCAGCATTTT
CDR3aa: CSASRDISNQPQHF

v_gene: TRBV27
j_gene: TRBJ2-7
d_gene: -
abundance: many
CDR3nt: TGTGCCAGCAGTTTATATGGCACCTCCAGGGACGGGGACGACGAGCAGTACTTC
CDR3aa: CASSLYGTSRDGDDEQYF

v_gene: TRBV7-3
j_gene: TRBJ2-2
d_gene: -
abundance: -
CDR3nt: TGTGCCAGCAGCCAAGTTCCGAGCACGGTGACCGGGGAGCTGTTTTTT
CDR3aa: CASSQVPSTVTGELFF

v_gene: TRBV20-1
j_gene: TRBJ2-5
d_gene: TRBD2
abundance: -
CDR3nt: TGCAGTGCCGGGTTGACTAGCGGGAGCGAAGAGACCCAGTACTTC
CDR3aa: CSAGLTSGSEETQYF

v_gene: TRBV6-1
j_gene: TRBJ1-5
d_gene: -
abundance: many
CDR3nt: TGTGCCAGCAGTCCGGGGGGGCTCGACCAGCCCCAGCATTTT
CDR3aa: CASSPGGLDQPQHF

v_gene: TRBV10-3
j_gene: TRBJ1-6
d_gene: -
abundance: -
CDR3nt: TGTGCCATCAGTGCTAGTTTGTCAAGCTCCTATAATTCACCCCTCCACTTT
CDR3aa: CAISASLSSSYNSPLHF

v_gene: TRBV20-1
j_gene: TRBJ1-2
d_gene: -
abundance: many
CDR3nt: TGCAGTGCTAGTCAGCCAGGGGCTCCCTATGGCTACACCTTC
CDR3aa: CSASQPGAPYGYTF